This T cell receptor (beta chain) was captured in a study of regulatory T cells in long-lasting Graves disease. Study summary: Freshly diagnosed Graves' patients had used antithyroid drugs for under 3 months.

Assembly of TCR beta libraries relied on iRepertoire HTBI primers together with Arm-PCR of CDR3 regions. TCRdb processed the multiplex PCR reads anew with MiXCR; each CDR3 protein has one entry. The data hold some 560,000 distinct CDR3 sequences, with roughly 16% observed a single time. Noted time point: newly diagnosed GD, antithyroid drugs for less than 3 months. PBMC-derived RNA was used for the TCR library. It was by American Thyroid Association guidelines that Graves' disease was diagnosed. Germline V lookup: CDR1 SGHVS, CDR2 FQNEAQ. The CDR3 spans 16 residues. With 9 bases clipped from V and 4 bases from J, the junction kept 11 bases outside the gene matches. This clonotype was seen ten or more times. The same specimen was also included in a second study, on T cells in Graves' hyperthyroidism and ophthalmopathy.

The sequenced sample was peripheral blood mononuclear cells (PBMCs), obtained at new diagnosis, from a patient treated with antithyroid drugs. The receptor was derived from a woman in her forties or fifties with Graves disease. V is TRBV7-8 and J is TRBJ1-4, with 10 positions matching TRBD1. DNA of the CDR3: TGTGCCAGTTCGATCGGGACAGGGGCCCTTAATGAAAAACTGTTTTTT. The encoded protein is CASSIGTGALNEKLFF.